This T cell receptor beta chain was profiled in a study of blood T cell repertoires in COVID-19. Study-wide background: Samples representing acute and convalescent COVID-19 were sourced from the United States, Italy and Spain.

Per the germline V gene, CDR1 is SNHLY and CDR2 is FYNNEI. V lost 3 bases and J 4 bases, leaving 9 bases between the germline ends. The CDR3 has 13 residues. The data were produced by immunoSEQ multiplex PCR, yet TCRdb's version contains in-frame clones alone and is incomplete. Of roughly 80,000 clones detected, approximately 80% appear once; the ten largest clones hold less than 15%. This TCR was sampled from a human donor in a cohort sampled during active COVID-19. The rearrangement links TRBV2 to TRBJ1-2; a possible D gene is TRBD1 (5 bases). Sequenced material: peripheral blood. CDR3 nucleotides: TGTGCCAGCAGTGACGCAGGGCCCTATGGCTACACCTTC. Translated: CASSDAGPYGYTF.